One sample yielded the 31 T cell receptor beta chains listed below, sequenced in a study of blood T cell repertoires in COVID-19. The table came from immunoSEQ multiplex PCR; TCRdb's copy has only in-frame clones and leaves some out. Of approximately 200,000 clones listed, roughly 87% are singletons. Sequenced material: PBMCs or T cells enriched from blood (not recorded which). These receptors all stem from a woman aged 25 to 45 who had recovered from COVID-19.

The sample holds a few counts of this clone. Here the CDR3 DNA reads TGTGCCAGCAGCCGCGGCACCTACTATGGCTACACCTTC. It encodes CASSRGTYYGYTF. This chain links TRBV6-2 or TRBV6-3 with TRBJ1-2; D gene uncertain. CDR3 length equals 13 residues. The germline V gene encodes CDR1 MNHEY and CDR2 SVGEGT. V lost 6 bases to trimming and J lost 3 bases, with 11 bases between them.

This clone was seen only a few times. In DNA form, the CDR3 reads TGTGCCAGCAGCTTTATGGGGGGTAGCAATCAGCCCCAGCATTTT. It translates to CASSFMGGSNQPQHF. The gene calls are TRBV5-6 and TRBJ1-5, with D possibly being TRBD1 (5 bases). Germline V gives CDR1 SGHDT, CDR2 YYEEEE. V was shortened by 2 bases and J by 0 bases, with 9 bases between the two germline ends. This CDR3 is 15 amino acids long.

The chain is built from TRBV20-1 and TRBJ1-2; no reliable D call. V lost 1 base and J 7 bases, leaving 7 bases between the germline ends. Germline loops: CDR1 DFQATT, CDR2 SNEGSKA (reference sequence). The CDR3 is made up of 11 amino acids. The CDR3 protein is CSARVLRGYTF. Here the CDR3 DNA reads TGCAGTGCTAGAGTGTTGCGTGGCTACACCTTC.

The chain joins TRBV2 to TRBJ1-6, with TRBD1 identical over 8 bases. The CDR3 length is 17 residues. V dropped 5 bases and J dropped 0; count of bases not matched to a gene: 6. Germline V gives CDR1 SNHLY, CDR2 FYNNEI. DNA of the CDR3: TGTGCCAGCAGTCTCAGGACAGGGAGCTCCTATAATTCACCCCTCCACTTT. This codes for CASSLRTGSSYNSPLHF.

The V call is TRBV18, the J call TRBJ2-1, with TRBD1 matching 7 bases. Trimming cost V 4 bases and J 3 bases; bases outside gene matches: 15. The CDR3 totals 18 residues. Germline assignment: CDR1 KGHSH and CDR2 LQKENI. CDR3 region: CASSRPFSRTGFYNEQFF. CDR3 coding DNA: TGTGCCAGCTCACGGCCTTTTTCGAGGACAGGATTCTACAATGAGCAGTTCTTC.

This chain connects TRBV9 to TRBJ1-5, with 7 bases matching TRBD1. The CDR3 contains 15 residues. Germline-derived CDR1 and CDR2 are SGDLS and YYNGEE. The ends lost 3 bases at V and 0 bases at J; junction bases unmatched: 3. CDR3: CASSGGGLSNQPQHF. The CDR3 DNA follows: TGTGCCAGCAGCGGAGGGGGCCTTAGCAATCAGCCCCAGCATTTT.

This chain uses TRBV11-2 with TRBJ1-3; D is undetermined. This CDR3 contains 15 residues. The V end was cut by 3 bases, the J end by 0 bases, with 9 bases between. Germline V gene sequence: CDR1 SGHAT, CDR2 FQNNGV. This chain's CDR3 is CASSLDWASGNTIYF. Here the CDR3 DNA reads TGTGCCAGCAGCTTGGATTGGGCCTCTGGAAACACCATATATTTT.

The genes are TRBV19 and TRBJ1-2, with D unresolved. The CDR3 contains 13 residues. Between the trimmed V and J ends, which lost 7 bases and 4 bases, there was a span of 13 bases. Germline V gives CDR1 LNHDA, CDR2 SQIVND (reference sequence). CDR3 protein: CASTPHAFYGYTF. For the CDR3, the DNA is TGTGCCAGTACCCCCCACGCGTTCTATGGCTACACCTTC.

CDR3 sequence: CASSPQTGMNTEAFF. In DNA, the CDR3 is TGTGCCAGCAGCCCCCAGACAGGGATGAACACTGAAGCTTTCTTT. The rearrangement uses TRBV7-3 and TRBJ1-1, with TRBD1 matching 7 bases. J gave up 0 bases and V 5 bases, and 6 bases lay outside the gene matches. Germline lookup yields CDR1 SGHTA and CDR2 FQGTGA. CDR3 length: 15 residues.

The CDR3 DNA is TGTGCCAGTAGTATGGGTCTAGCTGGGGAGCTGTTTTTT. It codes for CASSMGLAGELFF. The rearrangement joins TRBV19 to TRBJ2-2; a weak D match, TRBD2 (5 bases). CDR1 LNHDA and CDR2 SQIVND come from the germline V gene (reference sequence). The length of the CDR3 is 13 residues. V lost 3 bases, J lost 8 bases, and 10 bases lay in between.

V and J are TRBV7-2 and TRBJ2-1, with TRBD2 identical over 7 bases. The CDR3 totals 16 residues. CDR1 and CDR2 from the germline V gene are SGHTA and FQGNSA. V gave up 6 bases and J gave up 4 bases; unmatched junction bases: 12. The CDR3 coding sequence is TGTGCCAGCAGGTCTAGCGGAAAAGGGGATTACAATGAGCAGTTCTTC. Translating it yields CASRSSGKGDYNEQFF.

The CDR3 loop is CASCSGTSAVDEQFF. DNA of the CDR3: TGTGCCAGCTGTTCCGGGACTAGCGCGGTTGATGAGCAGTTCTTC. The genes are TRBV27 and TRBJ2-1; TRBD2 aligns across 10 bases. The CDR3 consists of 15 residues. Trimming at V came to 8 bases and at J to 8 bases, leaving 12 bases not matched to a gene. Germline assignment: CDR1 MNHEY and CDR2 SMNVEV (reference sequence).

The rearrangement uses TRBV29-1 and TRBJ2-1; TRBD2 matches 8 bases. The CDR3 has 16 amino acids. From germline, CDR1 is SQVTM and CDR2 ANQGSEA. V was clipped by 0 bases and J by 8 bases; unmatched bases: 12. The CDR3 loop reads CSVEDRGGTATYEQFF. CDR3 DNA sequence: TGCAGCGTTGAAGATCGGGGGGGGACCGCCACATATGAGCAGTTCTTC.

The rearrangement joins TRBV11-2 to TRBJ1-2, with D possibly TRBD1 on 6 matching bases. This CDR3 region has 15 residues. The V gene lost 5 bases and the J gene lost 0 bases, with 13 bases spanning the gap. The V gene's germline CDR1 is SGHAT and CDR2 FQNNGV. CDR3 in DNA: TGTGCCAGCAGCGTTCGGGACACCTCTAACTATGGCTACACCTTC. Translation gives CASSVRDTSNYGYTF.

The V and J genes are TRBV5-1 and TRBJ2-7, with 12 bases matching TRBD2. V trimming: 4 bases; J trimming: 3 bases; junction bases outside the gene matches: 2. The germline CDR1 and CDR2 sequences are SGHRS and YFSETQ. CDR3 size: 14 residues. Here the CDR3 reads CASSQTSGSYEQYF. The DNA for the CDR3 is TGCGCCAGCAGCCAGACTAGCGGGAGCTACGAGCAGTACTTC. Using reference TRBV5-1 and TRBJ2-7 for the parts outside the CDR3, the full variable domain is KAGVTQTPRYLIKTRGQQVTLSCSPISGHRSVSWYQQTPGQGLQFLFEYFSETQRNKGNFPGRFSGRQFSNSRSEMNVSTLELGDSALYLCASSQTSGSYEQYFGPGTRLTVT.

The chain employs TRBV2 and TRBJ2-1; tentative D call: TRBD2 (5 bases). This CDR3 has 13 residues. The germline gives CDR1 SNHLY, CDR2 FYNNEI. V gave up 8 bases and J gave up 4 bases, with 12 bases separating them. CDR3 bases: TGTGCCAGCCGTCCTCCGGGGTACAATGAGCAGTTCTTC. This translates into CASRPPGYNEQFF.

This sequence joins TRBV19 and TRBJ2-2, with TRBD1 identical over 12 bases. The CDR3 covers 18 residues. J gave up 4 bases and V 5 bases, and 11 bases lay outside the gene matches. CDR1 LNHDA and CDR2 SQIVND come from the germline V gene (reference sequence). CDR3 DNA: TGTGCCAGTAGTCTCGGGACAGGGGGCGGCCCTGGCACCGGGGAGCTGTTTTTT. Amino acids: CASSLGTGGGPGTGELFF.

The genes are TRBV29-1 and TRBJ1-3, with TRBD1 matching 8 bases. Germline V gene lookup returns CDR1 SQVTM and CDR2 ANQGSEA. The ends lost 5 bases at V and 4 bases at J; junction bases unmatched: 4. This CDR3 comprises 13 residues. The CDR3 DNA sequence: TGCAGCGTTATAAGGACAGGGGGAAACACCATATATTTT. This translates into CSVIRTGGNTIYF.

The J gene is TRBJ1-2, the V gene TRBV19; the D gene is possibly TRBD1 (6 bases). The germline V and J ends were trimmed by 5 bases and 4 bases, with 14 bases remaining between them. The germline gives CDR1 LNHDA, CDR2 SQIVND (reference sequence). This CDR3 is 14 amino acids long. The CDR3 DNA sequence: TGTGCCAGTAGTCGGACAGAGGTGACCTATGGCTACACCTTC. Its protein is CASSRTEVTYGYTF. The whole variable domain, remainder taken from reference TRBV19 and TRBJ1-2, is DGGITQSPKYLFRKEGQNVTLSCEQNLNHDAMYWYRQDPGQGLRLIYYSQIVNDFQKGDIAEGYSVSREKKESFPLTVTSAQKNPTAFYLCASSRTEVTYGYTFGSGTRLTVV.

This sequence joins TRBV27 and TRBJ1-2; 10 bases are a match to TRBD1. Losses at the gene ends were 6 bases for V and 0 bases for J; bases not matched to a gene: 4. Looked up from germline, CDR1 is MNHEY and CDR2 is SMNVEV (reference sequence). The CDR3 spans 15 residues. The CDR3 DNA reads as TGTGCCAGCAGGCCCGACAGGGGGCCTAACTATGGCTACACCTTC. Translation gives CASRPDRGPNYGYTF.

The chain carries TRBV13 and TRBJ2-7; TRBD2 agrees at 11 bases. There are 17 residues in the CDR3. The V and J ends lost 3 bases and 2 bases, in that order; junction bases with no gene match: 9. CDR1 and CDR2 from the germline V gene are PRHDT and FYEKMQ (reference sequence). CDR3: CASSFWLAGGSPYEQYF. CDR3 DNA sequence: TGTGCCAGCAGCTTCTGGCTAGCGGGAGGATCTCCCTACGAGCAGTACTTC.

The rearrangement links TRBV11-3 to TRBJ2-7, with a possible D match to TRBD1 (5 bases). This CDR3 region has 15 residues. The V end lost 3 bases, the J end lost 2 bases, and 14 bases lay between the germline ends. In germline, CDR1 is SGHNT, CDR2 YENEEA. In DNA form, the CDR3 reads TGTGCCAGCAGCTTCGGAGACCTGGGGCCCTACGAGCAGTACTTC. Its protein product is CASSFGDLGPYEQYF.

The chain couples TRBV9 to TRBJ1-1; D not certain. Germline CDR1 reads SGDLS; CDR2 reads YYNGEE. The CDR3 loop spans 13 amino acids. Trimming removed 5 bases at V and 1 base at J, with 9 bases between. CDR3 loop: CASSADWNTEAFF. In DNA form, the CDR3 reads TGTGCCAGCAGTGCAGACTGGAACACTGAAGCTTTCTTT.

The chain recombines TRBV11-2 with TRBJ1-2, with 9 nucleotides matching TRBD1. Germline values: CDR1 SGHAT, CDR2 FQNNGV. The CDR3 sequence is 17 residues long. Trimming at V came to 5 bases and at J to 2 bases, leaving 12 bases not matched to a gene. CDR3 residues: CASSVGQGFYHNYGYTF. The CDR3 region has the DNA TGTGCCAGCAGCGTGGGACAGGGCTTCTACCACAACTATGGCTACACCTTC. The whole variable domain, remainder taken from reference TRBV11-2 and TRBJ1-2, is EAGVAQSPRYKIIEKRQSVAFWCNPISGHATLYWYQQILGQGPKLLIQFQNNGVVDDSQLPKDRFSAERLKGVDSTLKIQPAKLEDSAVYLCASSVGQGFYHNYGYTFGSGTRLTVV.

This chain connects TRBV12-3 or TRBV12-4 to TRBJ1-1; D is unresolved. With 4 bases removed from V and 0 bases from J, the gap between germline ends came to 6 bases. The CDR3 sequence is 13 residues long. The CDR3: CASSSSVNTEAFF. The DNA for the CDR3 is TGTGCCAGCAGTTCATCAGTGAACACTGAAGCTTTCTTT.

V is TRBV28 and J is TRBJ1-2, with no clear D. The CDR3 is 15 residues long. V lost 6 bases and J lost 4, with 18 bases in between. CDR1 and CDR2 from the germline V gene are MDHEN and SYDVKM. CDR3 DNA: TGTGCCAGCAGCCACGTCACCGATAGATTCTATGGCTACACCTTC. This sequence encodes CASSHVTDRFYGYTF.

A remark on this clone: At one of its ends the junction is not consistent with the germline gene, which may arise from a read error. This chain joins TRBV7-2 and TRBJ2-3, with 8 bases aligning to TRBD2. The CDR3 has 14 residues. The germline CDR1 and CDR2 sequences are SGHTA and FQGNSA. The CDR3 DNA sequence: TGTGCCAGCACCTTACGGTCGGGGGGGGATACGCAGTATTTT. Its protein is CASTLRSGGDTQYF.

V usage is TRBV11-3 and J usage is TRBJ1-5; D is ambiguous. The CDR3 is made up of 14 amino acids. Trimming removed 5 bases from V and 0 bases from J, with 8 bases in between. Germline CDR1 SGHNT, CDR2 YENEEA. CDR3 sequence reads: CASSPGGSNQPQHF. Written as DNA, the CDR3 is TGTGCCAGCAGCCCGGGAGGTAGCAATCAGCCCCAGCATTTT.

This clone has only a few counts. This chain connects TRBV27 to TRBJ1-2; D is unclear. Germline CDR1 is MNHEY and CDR2 is SMNVEV (reference sequence). Trimming took off 0 bases at V and 4 bases at J, with 12 bases between the two ends. This CDR3 has 15 residues. Written as DNA, the CDR3 is TGTGCCAGCAGTTTATCAGGAGGGTCAGGCTATGGCTACACCTTC. It translates to CASSLSGGSGYGYTF.

The rearrangement joins TRBV19 to TRBJ2-1; a possible D gene is TRBD1 (6 bases). V was cut by 6 bases and J by 4 bases, with 13 bases left in between. The germline V gene encodes CDR1 LNHDA and CDR2 SQIVND (reference sequence). This CDR3 is 14 amino acids long. CDR3 region: CASRQGNPYNEQFF. The CDR3 DNA is TGTGCCAGTAGACAGGGAAACCCTTACAATGAGCAGTTCTTC.

V is TRBV27 and J is TRBJ1-1, with 8 bases lining up with TRBD1. The length of the CDR3 is 13 residues. Germline V gene lookup returns CDR1 MNHEY and CDR2 SMNVEV (reference sequence). V shed 6 bases, J shed 6 bases, and the junction held 6 bases outside the gene matches. CDR3 amino acids: CASSRDRGPEAFF. CDR3 DNA sequence: TGTGCCAGCAGCCGAGACAGGGGCCCTGAAGCTTTCTTT.